Listed below are T cell receptor beta chains from one sample, sequenced in a study of blood T cells in healthy people across ages. One entry per CDR3 protein, called by TCRdb with MiXCR from the 5' RACE reads. The sample yields around 710,000 distinct CDR3 sequences, 40% to 45% seen once. Source material: blood. The receptors were sampled from a woman aged 60-70 years in good health. CDR3s include the opening cysteine and the closing phenylalanine or tryptophan. The order of the fields is D gene, V gene, J gene, clone size, CDR3 DNA, CDR3 protein. The D gene is left open where the match is weak. Size tells how often a clone was seen (once, few, many) or the class of an expanded clone, and some rows leave it out.

TRBD1,TRBV5-5,TRBJ2-3,NA,TGTGCCAGCAGCATACCACAGGGGGCGGGTACAGATACGCAGTATTTT,CASSIPQGAGTDTQYF
NA,TRBV4-1,TRBJ1-2,NA,TGCGCCGGCAGCCAAGATAGGGAGGGAAGTGGCTACACCTTC,CAGSQDREGSGYTF
TRBD2,TRBV9,TRBJ2-5,many,TGTGCCAGCACCACGGCGGGGGGGGCTCAGGAGACCCAGTACTTC,CASTTAGGAQETQYF
NA,TRBV7-9,TRBJ2-5,many,TGTGCCAGCAGCTTAGCGATTGAGGAAACCCAGTACTTC,CASSLAIEETQYF
TRBD2,TRBV12-3/TRBV12-4,TRBJ2-7,few,TGTGCCAGCAGTTTGCGGGAGGGGAATTACGAGCAGTACTTC,CASSLREGNYEQYF
TRBD2,TRBV7-2,TRBJ2-1,NA,TGTACCAGCAGCTTAGGCGAGCTAGCGGGGGGGCTAAAGTACAATGAGCAGTTCTTC,CTSSLGELAGGLKYNEQFF
NA,TRBV27,TRBJ2-1,NA,TGTGCCACATCCCGGGAGTGGAATGAGCAGTTCTTC,CATSREWNEQFF
TRBD2,TRBV10-3,TRBJ2-3,few,TGTGCCATCGGACTAGCGGGGGGCTCTTTCCCCACAGATACGCAGTATTTT,CAIGLAGGSFPTDTQYF
NA,TRBV20-1,TRBJ1-2,NA,TGCAGTGCTCCAGGGAGGGGTACTAACTATGGCTACACCTTC,CSAPGRGTNYGYTF
NA,TRBV7-9,TRBJ1-1,NA,TGTGCCAGCAGCTTTGATCTGAACACTGAAGCTTTCTTT,CASSFDLNTEAFF
TRBD1,TRBV5-1,TRBJ2-4,NA,TGCGCCAGCAGCACTACCGGGACAGGTAGTCCCGAGCAGTACTTT,CASSTTGTGSPEQYF
NA,TRBV20-1,TRBJ2-2,NA,TGCAGTGCTAGAGAAAGGACTCTGAACACCGGGGAGCTGTTTTTT,CSARERTLNTGELFF
TRBD2,TRBV20-1,TRBJ2-1,NA,TGCAGTGCTCGGAGCGGGAGGGTAACCAATGAGCAGTTCTTC,CSARSGRVTNEQFF
NA,TRBV7-2,TRBJ2-2,NA,TGTGCCAGCAGCTCCGGGGGCCTCGACACCGGGGAGCTGTTTTTT,CASSSGGLDTGELFF
NA,TRBV20-1,TRBJ2-1,few,TGCAGTGCTAGTGCACAGGGCCGCTCCTACAATGAGCAGTTCTTC,CSASAQGRSYNEQFF
TRBD2,TRBV7-2,TRBJ2-5,once,TGTGTCAGCAGCTCCCTCCTAGCGGGAGGGGGAGAGACCCAGTACTTC,CVSSSLLAGGGETQYF